This record concerns one T cell receptor beta chain sequence. Naive-designated CD8 cells lacked CD45RO, were positively enriched for CCR7, and omitted terminally differentiated effector memory CD45RA+ cells. Caucasian adults residing in Nashville, Tennessee made up all the donors. This entry comes from a study of shared clonotypes between healthy human individuals. Here immunoSEQ multiplex PCR was the method, and the copy in TCRdb shows in-frame clones only, minus some. The table lists 550,000 to 650,000 clones, 96% of them singletons, with less than 0.13% in the top ten. J lost 8 bases, V lost 5 bases, and 9 bases had no gene match. There are 15 residues in the CDR3. Germline V gene data show CDR1 as MNHEY and CDR2 as SMNVEV (reference sequence).

The sample consisted of naive CD8+ T cells sorted from blood. The chain recombines TRBV27 with TRBJ1-4; 9 nucleotides line up with TRBD1. This clonotype originated in a woman aged 25 to 45 in good health. CDR3: CASSGGTGIREKLFF. The DNA for the CDR3 is TGTGCCAGCAGTGGAGGGACAGGGATAAGGGAAAAACTGTTTTTT.